The present TCR beta chain was sequenced within a study of tumor-infiltrating lymphocytes in primary liver carcinoma. Germline values: CDR1 SGHRS, CDR2 YFSETQ. The CDR3 extends over 14 amino acids. V lost 4 bases to trimming and J lost 6 bases, with 16 bases between them. Unsorted bulk tissue of about 20-32 mg yielded co-extracted RNA and DNA. With about 470 ng total RNA as template and a constant-region primer, TCR beta cDNA was made. Three nested multiplex PCR rounds, a slightly modified ARM-PCR method, built the TCR beta libraries. A C-beta reverse primer and TRBV1-TRBV30 forward primers served in each of the first two PCR rounds, at approximately 10 cycles apiece. TCRdb itself ran the multiplex PCR reads through MiXCR, one entry per CDR3 protein. The sample records roughly 49,000 distinct CDR3 sequences, around 82% being singletons.

The chain is built from TRBV5-1 and TRBJ1-1; tentatively, D is TRBD1 (5 bases). The sample was liver tumor tissue from sampling region 5. The subset denotes: tumor region T5, tumor centre. This sequence originates from a man in his forties with primary liver carcinoma and hepatitis B virus infection. The CDR3 loop reads CASSVTGGSSEAFF. The CDR3 nucleotides are TGCGCCAGCAGCGTAACTGGGGGGTCATCTGAAGCTTTCTTT.